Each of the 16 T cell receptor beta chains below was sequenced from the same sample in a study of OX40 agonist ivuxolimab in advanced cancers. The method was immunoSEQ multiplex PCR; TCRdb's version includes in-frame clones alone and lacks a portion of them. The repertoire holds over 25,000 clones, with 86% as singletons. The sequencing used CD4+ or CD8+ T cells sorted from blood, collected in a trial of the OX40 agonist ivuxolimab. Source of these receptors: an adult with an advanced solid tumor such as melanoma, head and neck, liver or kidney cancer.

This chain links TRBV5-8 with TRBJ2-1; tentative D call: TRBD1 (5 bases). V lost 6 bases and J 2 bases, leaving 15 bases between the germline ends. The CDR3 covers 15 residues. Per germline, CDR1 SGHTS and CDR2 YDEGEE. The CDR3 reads CASTPNGATYNEQFF. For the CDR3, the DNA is TGTGCCAGCACCCCCAATGGGGCTACCTACAATGAGCAGTTCTTC.

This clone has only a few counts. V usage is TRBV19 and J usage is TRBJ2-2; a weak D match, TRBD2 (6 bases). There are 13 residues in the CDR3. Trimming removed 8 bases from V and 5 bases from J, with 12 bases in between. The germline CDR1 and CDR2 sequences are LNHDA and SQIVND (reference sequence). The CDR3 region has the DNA TGTGCCAGTCAACTAGCACCGACCGGGGAGCTGTTTTTT. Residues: CASQLAPTGELFF.

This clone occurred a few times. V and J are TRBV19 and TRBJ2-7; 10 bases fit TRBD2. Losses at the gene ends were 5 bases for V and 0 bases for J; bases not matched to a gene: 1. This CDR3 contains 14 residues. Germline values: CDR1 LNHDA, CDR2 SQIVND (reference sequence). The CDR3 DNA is TGTGCCAGTAGTGGGACTAGCGTCTCCTACGAGCAGTACTTC. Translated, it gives CASSGTSVSYEQYF.

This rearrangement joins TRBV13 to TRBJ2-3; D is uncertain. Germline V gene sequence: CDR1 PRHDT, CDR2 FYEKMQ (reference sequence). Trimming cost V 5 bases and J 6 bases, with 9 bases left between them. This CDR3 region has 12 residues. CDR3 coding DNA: TGTGCCAGCAGCCTCGGTGGCGATACGCAGTATTTT. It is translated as CASSLGGDTQYF.

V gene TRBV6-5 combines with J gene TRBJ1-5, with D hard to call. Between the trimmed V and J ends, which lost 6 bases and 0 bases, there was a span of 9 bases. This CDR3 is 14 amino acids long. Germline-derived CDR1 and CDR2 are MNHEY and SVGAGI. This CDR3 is CASRGISSNQPQHF. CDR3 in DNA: TGTGCCAGCAGGGGGATTAGTAGCAATCAGCCCCAGCATTTT.

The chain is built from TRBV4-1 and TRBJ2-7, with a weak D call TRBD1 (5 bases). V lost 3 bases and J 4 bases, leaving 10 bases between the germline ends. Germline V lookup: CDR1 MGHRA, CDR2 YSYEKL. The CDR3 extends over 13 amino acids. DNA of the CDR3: TGCGCCAGCAGCCACGCGACAGCGTACGAGCAGTACTTC. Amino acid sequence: CASSHATAYEQYF.

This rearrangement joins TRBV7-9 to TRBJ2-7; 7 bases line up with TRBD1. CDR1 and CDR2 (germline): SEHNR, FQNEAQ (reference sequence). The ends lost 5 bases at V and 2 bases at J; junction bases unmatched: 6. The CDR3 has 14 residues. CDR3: CASSQETGTYEQYF. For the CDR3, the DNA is TGTGCCAGCAGCCAGGAGACAGGGACCTACGAGCAGTACTTC. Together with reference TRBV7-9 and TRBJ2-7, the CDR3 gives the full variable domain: DTGVSQNPRHKITKRGQNVTFRCDPISEHNRLYWYRQTLGQGPEFLTYFQNEAQLEKSRLLSDRFSAERPKGSFSTLEIQRTEQGDSAMYLCASSQETGTYEQYFGPGTRLTVT.

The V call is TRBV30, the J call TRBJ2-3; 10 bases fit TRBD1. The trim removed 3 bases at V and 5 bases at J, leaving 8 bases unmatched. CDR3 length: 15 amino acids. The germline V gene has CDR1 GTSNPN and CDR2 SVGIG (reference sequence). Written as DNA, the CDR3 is TGTGCCTGGAGATTCGGACAGGGGGTTGGAGATACGCAGTATTTT. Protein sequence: CAWRFGQGVGDTQYF.

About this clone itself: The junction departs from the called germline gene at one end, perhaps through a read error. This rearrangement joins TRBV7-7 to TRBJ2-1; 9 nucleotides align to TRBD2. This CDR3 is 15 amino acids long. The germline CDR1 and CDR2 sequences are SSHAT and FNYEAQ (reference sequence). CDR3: CASSLRSGGVDEQFF. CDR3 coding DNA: TGTGCTAGCAGCTTACGTAGCGGGGGAGTTGATGAGCAGTTCTTC.

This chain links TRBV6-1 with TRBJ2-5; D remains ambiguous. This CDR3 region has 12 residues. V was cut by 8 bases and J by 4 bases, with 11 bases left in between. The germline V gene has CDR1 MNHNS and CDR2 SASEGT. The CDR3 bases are TGTGCCAGCTCCGCGGAGATAGAGACCCAGTACTTC. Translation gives CASSAEIETQYF.

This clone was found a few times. CDR3: CASSPGRHQPQHF. DNA of the CDR3: TGTGCCAGCAGCCCGGGACGGCATCAGCCCCAGCATTTT. The chain employs TRBV5-8 and TRBJ1-5, with a weak D call TRBD1 (5 bases). With 4 bases removed from V and 5 bases from J, the gap between germline ends came to 10 bases. The V gene's germline CDR1 is SGHTS and CDR2 YDEGEE. CDR3 size: 13 residues.

This CDR3 is CASSGQGNSNSGELFF. CDR3 nucleotide sequence: TGTGCCAGCAGCGGACAGGGGAACAGTAATTCCGGGGAGCTGTTTTTT. V usage is TRBV9 and J usage is TRBJ2-2; 8 nucleotides agree with TRBD1. The junction had 10 bases not matched to a gene; V was cut back by 3 bases and J by 6 bases. The CDR3 has 16 residues. CDR1 SGDLS and CDR2 YYNGEE come from the germline V gene.

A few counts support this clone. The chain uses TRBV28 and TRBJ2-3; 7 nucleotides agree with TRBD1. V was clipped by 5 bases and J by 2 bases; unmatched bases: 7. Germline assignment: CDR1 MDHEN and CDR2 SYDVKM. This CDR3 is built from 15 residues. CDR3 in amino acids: CASSKFGTATDTQYF. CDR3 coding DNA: TGTGCCAGCAGTAAGTTCGGGACAGCCACAGATACGCAGTATTTT.

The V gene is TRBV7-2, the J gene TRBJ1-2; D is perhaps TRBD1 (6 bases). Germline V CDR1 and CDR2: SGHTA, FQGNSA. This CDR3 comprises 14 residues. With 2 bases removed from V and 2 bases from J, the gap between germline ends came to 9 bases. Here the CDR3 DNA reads TGTGCCAGCAGCTTACCTACAGGGAACTATGGCTACACCTTC. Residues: CASSLPTGNYGYTF.

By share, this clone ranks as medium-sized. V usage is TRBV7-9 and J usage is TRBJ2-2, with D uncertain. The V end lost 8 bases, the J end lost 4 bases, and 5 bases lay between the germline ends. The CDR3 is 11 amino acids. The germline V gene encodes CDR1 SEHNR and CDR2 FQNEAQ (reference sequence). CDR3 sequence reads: CASDLTGELFF. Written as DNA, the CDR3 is TGTGCCAGCGATCTCACCGGGGAGCTGTTTTTT.

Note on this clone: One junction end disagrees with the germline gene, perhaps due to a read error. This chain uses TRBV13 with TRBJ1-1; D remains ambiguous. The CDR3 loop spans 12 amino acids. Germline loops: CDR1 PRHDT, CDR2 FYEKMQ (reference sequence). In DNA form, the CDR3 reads TGTGCCAGCAGTTTAGGGTACGCTGAAGCTTTCTTT. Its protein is CASSLGYAEAFF.